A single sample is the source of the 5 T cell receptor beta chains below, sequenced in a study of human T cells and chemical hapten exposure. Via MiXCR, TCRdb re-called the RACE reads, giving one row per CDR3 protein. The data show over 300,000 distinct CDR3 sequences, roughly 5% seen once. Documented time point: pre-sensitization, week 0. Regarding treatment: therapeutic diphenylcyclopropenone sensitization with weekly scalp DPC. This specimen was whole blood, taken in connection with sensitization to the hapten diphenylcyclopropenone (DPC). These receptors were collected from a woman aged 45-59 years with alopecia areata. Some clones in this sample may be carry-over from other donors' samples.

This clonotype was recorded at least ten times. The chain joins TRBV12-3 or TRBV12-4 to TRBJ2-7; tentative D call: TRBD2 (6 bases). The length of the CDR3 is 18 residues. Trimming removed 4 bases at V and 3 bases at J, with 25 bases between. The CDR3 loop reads CASSSSARTPSADYEQYF. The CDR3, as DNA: TGTGCCAGCAGTTCATCAGCCCGCACTCCTAGCGCCGACTACGAGCAGTACTTC.

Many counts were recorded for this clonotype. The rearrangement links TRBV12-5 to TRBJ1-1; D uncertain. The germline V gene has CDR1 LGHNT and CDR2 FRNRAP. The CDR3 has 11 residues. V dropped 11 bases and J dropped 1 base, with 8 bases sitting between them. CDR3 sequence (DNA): TGTGCTGCAGAGTCGAACACTGAAGCTTTCTTT. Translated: CAAESNTEAFF.

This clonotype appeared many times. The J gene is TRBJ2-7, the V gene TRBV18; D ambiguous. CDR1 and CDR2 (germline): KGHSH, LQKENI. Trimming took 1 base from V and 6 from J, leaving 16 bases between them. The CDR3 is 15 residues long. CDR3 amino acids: CASSPRGQSGAEQYF. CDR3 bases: TGTGCCAGCTCACCACGCGGCCAATCCGGAGCCGAGCAGTACTTC. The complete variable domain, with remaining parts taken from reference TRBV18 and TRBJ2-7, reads NAGVMQNPRHLVRRRGQEARLRCSPMKGHSHVYWYRQLPEEGLKFMVYLQKENIIDESGMPKERFSAEFPKEGPSILRIQQVVRGDSAAYFCASSPRGQSGAEQYFGPGTRLTVT.

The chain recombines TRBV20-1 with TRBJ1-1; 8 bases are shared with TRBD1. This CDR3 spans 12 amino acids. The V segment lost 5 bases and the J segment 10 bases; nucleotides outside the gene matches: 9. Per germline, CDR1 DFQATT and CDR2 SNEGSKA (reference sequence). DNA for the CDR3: TGCAGTGCTCCAAGACAGGGGAGAATAGCTTTCTTT. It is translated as CSAPRQGRIAFF.

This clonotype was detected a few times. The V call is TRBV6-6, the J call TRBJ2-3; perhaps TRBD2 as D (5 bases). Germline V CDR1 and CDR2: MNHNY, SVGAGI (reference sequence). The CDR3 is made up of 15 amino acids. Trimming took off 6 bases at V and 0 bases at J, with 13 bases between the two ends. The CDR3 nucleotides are TGTGCCAGCAGCCGGACTCGTGCTAGCACAGATACGCAGTATTTT. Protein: CASSRTRASTDTQYF.